The 12 T cell receptor beta chains given below trace back to one sample, sequenced in a study of control samples from healthy donors and cancer patients. The assay was immunoSEQ multiplex PCR, and TCRdb's table has in-frame clones only and misses some. The profile shows 150,000 or so clones, about 94% of them singletons. The source material was blood. All receptors come from a woman between 35 and 50 years old in good health.

Worth noting for this clone: This same CDR3 is encoded by further DNA sequences in the sample. The chain couples TRBV20-1 to TRBJ2-5; D not resolved. The germline V gene encodes CDR1 DFQATT and CDR2 SNEGSKA (reference sequence). This CDR3 spans 10 amino acids. V was trimmed by 3 bases and J by 4 bases, leaving 3 bases between them. CDR3 DNA: TGCAGTGCTAGTGGAGAGACCCAGTACTTC. It specifies CSASGETQYF.

The chain joins TRBV4-1 to TRBJ1-3; D is unresolved. Deletions cut 2 bases from V and 3 bases from J, with 8 bases between. The CDR3 runs to 14 residues. In germline, CDR1 is MGHRA, CDR2 YSYEKL. The CDR3 protein is CASSQSGDGNTIYF. In DNA, the CDR3 is TGCGCCAGCAGCCAATCTGGGGATGGAAACACCATATATTTT.

The CDR3 loop is CSASSRTPPYEQYF. The DNA of the CDR3 is TGCAGTGCTAGTTCCAGGACGCCGCCCTACGAGCAGTACTTC. V gene TRBV20-1 combines with J gene TRBJ2-7; unclear D gene. The CDR3 spans 14 residues. CDR1 and CDR2 (germline): DFQATT, SNEGSKA (reference sequence). The V end was cut by 3 bases, the J end by 2 bases, with 14 bases between.

Details on this clone: Germline and junction disagree at one end, which may indicate a read error. This sequence joins TRBV27 and TRBJ1-5, with TRBD1 as a possible D gene (5 bases). The germline gives CDR1 MNHEY, CDR2 SMNVEV (reference sequence). The CDR3 contains 13 residues. The CDR3 DNA follows: TGTGCCAGCAGTTCCTCCGACAGCCCAGATTTCTATTTT. Translated, it gives CASSSSDSPDFYF.

This chain uses TRBV7-9 with TRBJ1-3, with 9 bases matching TRBD1. The germline gives CDR1 SEHNR, CDR2 FQNEAQ (reference sequence). V lost 5 bases and J lost 6; bases outside the gene matches: 8. CDR3 length equals 15 residues. CDR3 coding DNA: TGTGCCAGCAGCACCGGGACAGGGAAAGAAAACACCATATATTTT. Its protein product is CASSTGTGKENTIYF.

The rearrangement uses TRBV4-3 and TRBJ2-1; the match to TRBD2 covers 7 bases. J lost 9 bases, V lost 4 bases, and 6 bases had no gene match. There are 13 residues in the CDR3. CDR1 LGHNA and CDR2 YSLEER come from the germline V gene. In DNA form, the CDR3 reads TGCGCCAGCAGCCCCGGACTAGGGACTGAGCAGTTCTTC. Its protein product is CASSPGLGTEQFF.

The gene calls are TRBV5-1 and TRBJ2-7, with D unclear. The germline CDR1 and CDR2 sequences are SGHRS and YFSETQ. V was shortened by 2 bases and J by 4 bases, with 10 bases between the two germline ends. This CDR3 comprises 13 residues. The CDR3 is CASSLDGFYEQYF. The CDR3 bases are TGCGCCAGCAGCTTAGACGGGTTTTACGAGCAGTACTTC. The full variable domain, rest sourced from reference TRBV5-1 and TRBJ2-7, is KAGVTQTPRYLIKTRGQQVTLSCSPISGHRSVSWYQQTPGQGLQFLFEYFSETQRNKGNFPGRFSGRQFSNSRSEMNVSTLELGDSALYLCASSLDGFYEQYFGPGTRLTVT.

The gene calls are TRBV7-2 and TRBJ1-5; no definite D call. Deletions cut 3 bases from V and 3 bases from J, with 18 bases between. CDR1 and CDR2 from the germline V gene are SGHTA and FQGNSA. The CDR3 sequence is 17 residues long. CDR3 in DNA: TGTGCCAGCAGCTTTAGTGGCCCGGGAGCACCCAATCAGCCCCAGCATTTT. Translating it yields CASSFSGPGAPNQPQHF.

V and J are TRBV27 and TRBJ2-7, with 7 bases aligning to TRBD1. V lost 6 bases, J lost 3 bases, and 14 bases stayed unmatched. This CDR3 spans 16 amino acids. Per germline, CDR1 MNHEY and CDR2 SMNVEV (reference sequence). CDR3 in amino acids: CASRKPRTGGHYEQYF. CDR3 bases: TGTGCCAGCAGGAAACCCCGGACAGGAGGTCACTACGAGCAGTACTTC.

This chain uses TRBV4-3 with TRBJ1-2; possibly TRBD1 for D (6 bases). Deletions cut 2 bases from V and 5 bases from J, with 15 bases between. This CDR3 region has 15 residues. Germline V gene data show CDR1 as LGHNA and CDR2 as YSLEER. CDR3 protein: CASSQTLQGSYGYTF. The CDR3 DNA sequence: TGCGCCAGCAGCCAAACCCTACAGGGAAGTTATGGCTACACCTTC.

The V gene is TRBV7-9, the J gene TRBJ1-1, with D tentatively TRBD1 (6 bases). Looked up from germline, CDR1 is SEHNR and CDR2 is FQNEAQ (reference sequence). The germline V and J ends were trimmed by 5 bases and 0 bases, with 10 bases remaining between them. The CDR3 spans 14 residues. The CDR3 DNA follows: TGTGCCAGCAGCACGGACAGAGTGAACACTGAAGCTTTCTTT. Its translation is CASSTDRVNTEAFF.

The genes are TRBV11-2 and TRBJ2-1, with a weak D call TRBD1 (5 bases). This CDR3 has 14 amino acids. V was shortened by 1 base and J by 5 bases, with 9 bases between the two germline ends. Per germline, CDR1 SGHAT and CDR2 FQNNGV. CDR3 protein: CASSLGTRNNEQFF. In DNA form, the CDR3 reads TGTGCCAGCAGCTTAGGGACACGAAACAATGAGCAGTTCTTC.